The source of this TCR beta chain is a study of T-cell reconstitution after alpha-beta-depleted transplantation in children. Trimming pared 4 bases from V and 8 bases from J, leaving 11 bases between. Germline V gives CDR1 MNHEY, CDR2 SMNVEV (reference sequence). The CDR3 contains 13 residues. The TCRbeta library incorporated unique molecular identifiers. TCRdb used MiXCR to reprocess the PCR reads, holding one entry per CDR3 protein. This table has about 500,000 distinct CDR3 sequences, around 10% appearing once. Many counts were recorded for this clonotype. This chain links TRBV27 with TRBJ1-4; D remains unclear. The source was PBMCs, mostly from graft donor cells, collected 180 days after TCRalphabeta/CD19-depleted stem cell transplant. This clonotype originated in a female patient between 2 and 15 years old who had a stem cell transplant for aplastic anemia, so the T cells may come from the graft donor. In DNA form, the CDR3 reads TGTGCCAGCAGTTCCCACGTTCAAGAAAAACTGTTTTTT. It specifies CASSSHVQEKLFF.